These 24 T cell receptor beta chains were sequenced from one sample in a study of T cell clonotyping in hematopoietic cell transplantation. This table comes from immunoSEQ multiplex PCR, and its TCRdb copy is limited to in-frame clones, with some not included. In the table there are 69,000 or so clones, about 93% of which are singletons. Material for sequencing was peripheral blood mononuclear cells. Every receptor here comes from a man aged 50-59 years in good health. Some clones in this sample may be carry-over from other donors' samples.

The rearrangement joins TRBV6-5 to TRBJ2-7, with D perhaps TRBD1 (6 bases). CDR1 is MNHEY and CDR2 is SVGAGI in the germline V gene. V was pared by 6 bases and J by 5 bases, with 8 bases between. The CDR3 runs to 11 residues. CDR3 nucleotides: TGTGCCAGCAGACAGGGCCACGAGCAGTACTTC. This gives the protein CASRQGHEQYF.

J is TRBJ1-3 and V is TRBV7-3; TRBD1 matches at 8 bases. V shed 3 bases, J shed 2 bases, and the junction held 3 bases outside the gene matches. CDR1 is SGHTA, CDR2 FQGTGA, per germline. This CDR3 has 15 residues. The CDR3 protein is CASSLGRGPGNTIYF. As DNA, the CDR3 is TGTGCCAGCAGCTTGGGCAGGGGGCCTGGAAACACCATATATTTT.

CDR3 residues: CASSTAMELLHEQYF. The CDR3 DNA is TGTGCCAGCAGTACCGCGATGGAATTACTCCACGAGCAGTACTTC. V usage is TRBV28 and J usage is TRBJ2-7; D not certain. The CDR3 is made up of 15 amino acids. Trimming shortened V by 5 bases and J by 5 bases, and 19 bases separated the two germline ends. Germline-derived CDR1 and CDR2 are MDHEN and SYDVKM.

This clone was observed a few times. This chain uses TRBV7-6 with TRBJ2-3; D is unclear. The germline V gene has CDR1 SGHVS and CDR2 FNYEAQ. With 5 bases removed from V and 0 bases from J, the gap between germline ends came to 15 bases. CDR3 length: 16 residues. DNA of the CDR3: TGTGCCAGCAGCCCTGGGCACGGTACCAGCACAGATACGCAGTATTTT. Translated: CASSPGHGTSTDTQYF.

The rearrangement links TRBV6-6 to TRBJ2-5; 15 bases map to TRBD2. J was trimmed by 5 bases and V by 7 bases; bases with no gene match: 8. The CDR3 spans 16 residues. Germline V CDR1 and CDR2: MNHNY, SVGAGI (reference sequence). CDR3 nucleotide sequence: TGTGCCAGCAACCCAGGGACTAGCGGGAGGTGGGAGACCCAGTACTTC. This sequence encodes CASNPGTSGRWETQYF.

This chain links TRBV19 with TRBJ2-2; the match to TRBD2 covers 10 bases. The CDR3 totals 19 residues. V shed 3 bases and J 1 base; nucleotides not matched to a gene: 11. Germline values: CDR1 LNHDA, CDR2 SQIVND (reference sequence). The CDR3 loop is CASSIHQIAGGKNTGELFF. CDR3 bases: TGTGCCAGTAGTATTCATCAGATAGCGGGGGGCAAGAACACCGGGGAGCTGTTTTTT.

The chain is built from TRBV7-2 and TRBJ2-7; no clear D. V was trimmed by 6 bases and J by 5 bases, leaving 14 bases between them. The CDR3 runs to 13 residues. Germline assignment: CDR1 SGHTA and CDR2 FQGNSA. The CDR3 nucleotides read TGTGCCAGCAGACAAACATCGGCTAACGAGCAGTACTTC. Encoded protein: CASRQTSANEQYF.

The chain employs TRBV11-1 and TRBJ2-7; 7 nucleotides match TRBD1. Germline CDR1 SGHAT, CDR2 FQDESV (reference sequence). The CDR3 runs to 13 residues. V lost 6 bases and J lost 4; bases outside the gene matches: 6. The CDR3 sequence is CASRGPGQYEQYF. DNA for the CDR3: TGTGCCAGCAGGGGACCGGGACAGTACGAGCAGTACTTC.

V usage is TRBV5-8 and J usage is TRBJ2-5; TRBD1 is a possible D gene (5 bases). The CDR3 is 14 residues long. The V end was cut by 1 base, the J end by 1 base, with 8 bases between. Germline CDR1 reads SGHTS; CDR2 reads YDEGEE. CDR3 region: CASSLTGSQETQYF. Written as DNA, the CDR3 is TGTGCCAGCAGCTTGACAGGATCCCAAGAGACCCAGTACTTC.

This chain links TRBV5-8 with TRBJ1-4; maybe TRBD1 (5 bases). In germline, CDR1 is SGHTS, CDR2 YDEGEE. The V end lost 0 bases, the J end lost 8 bases, and 11 bases lay between the germline ends. This CDR3 spans 14 amino acids. CDR3 amino acids: CASSLVGREEKLFF. The CDR3 coding sequence is TGTGCCAGCAGCTTGGTCGGCAGGGAGGAAAAACTGTTTTTT.

V gene TRBV7-2 combines with J gene TRBJ2-5, with TRBD1 as a possible D gene (6 bases). Germline lookup yields CDR1 SGHTA and CDR2 FQGNSA. Trimming stripped 5 bases from V and 3 bases from J, with 16 bases between. The CDR3 contains 15 residues. CDR3 residues: CASSPSLHREETQYF. CDR3 nucleotides: TGTGCCAGCAGCCCATCTCTGCACAGGGAAGAGACCCAGTACTTC. Full variable domain (rest looked up from reference TRBV7-2 and TRBJ2-5): GAGVSQSPSNKVTEKGKDVELRCDPISGHTALYWYRQSLGQGLEFLIYFQGNSAPDKSGLPSDRFSAERTGGSVSTLTIQRTQQEDSAVYLCASSPSLHREETQYFGPGTRLLVL.

This sequence joins TRBV6-5 and TRBJ1-3; D is undetermined. CDR1 is MNHEY and CDR2 is SVGAGI in the germline V gene. Trimming took off 4 bases at V and 2 bases at J, with 6 bases between the two ends. The CDR3 spans 13 residues. The CDR3 loop reads CASSSDPGNTIYF. For the CDR3, the DNA is TGTGCCAGCAGTTCAGACCCTGGAAACACCATATATTTT.

The chain carries TRBV28 and TRBJ1-2; a possible D gene is TRBD1 (5 bases). Germline V gives CDR1 MDHEN, CDR2 SYDVKM. Trimming cost V 10 bases and J 5 bases, with 23 bases left between them. This CDR3 is 15 amino acids long. CDR3 bases: TGTGCCATTCAAGGGACCGCGATTGGGATTTATGGCTACACCTTC. Translation gives CAIQGTAIGIYGYTF.

The genes are TRBV7-9 and TRBJ2-7, with 12 bases identical to TRBD2. The CDR3 loop spans 14 amino acids. Germline CDR1 reads SEHNR; CDR2 reads FQNEAQ (reference sequence). Germline trimming cut 5 bases from V and 6 bases from J; bases unmatched to any gene: 5. The CDR3 protein is CASSLTSGSSEQYF. In DNA form, the CDR3 reads TGTGCCAGCAGCCTGACTAGCGGGAGCTCCGAGCAGTACTTC.

The chain combines TRBV2 with TRBJ1-2; D is possibly TRBD1 (6 bases). The V end lost 4 bases, the J end lost 4 bases, and 10 bases lay between the germline ends. The CDR3 is 13 residues long. CDR1 SNHLY and CDR2 FYNNEI come from the germline V gene. As DNA, the CDR3 is TGTGCCAGCAGTGGCCAGGGGACCTATGGCTACACCTTC. This encodes CASSGQGTYGYTF. The full variable domain, in which reference TRBV2 and TRBJ1-2 provide the parts outside the CDR3, is EPEVTQTPSHQVTQMGQEVILRCVPISNHLYFYWYRQILGQKVEFLVSFYNNEISEKSEIFDDQFSVERPDGSNFTLKIRSTKLEDSAMYFCASSGQGTYGYTFGSGTRLTVV.

V and J are TRBV7-2 and TRBJ2-7; the D call may be TRBD1 or TRBD2 (5 bases each). Trimming stripped 6 bases from V and 2 bases from J, with 8 bases between. The CDR3 length is 12 residues. The germline V gene encodes CDR1 SGHTA and CDR2 FQGNSA. CDR3 coding DNA: TGTGCCAGCAGGGGGGTAGCCTACGAGCAGTACTTC. Translated, it gives CASRGVAYEQYF.

The chain uses TRBV30 and TRBJ2-6; 7 bases map to TRBD2. Germline CDR1 reads GTSNPN; CDR2 reads SVGIG (reference sequence). V lost 2 bases and J lost 2; bases outside the gene matches: 9. This CDR3 spans 17 amino acids. The CDR3 DNA reads as TGTGCCTGGAGTTGGCCTAGCGGCTGGACTGGGGCCAACGTCCTGACTTTC. It encodes CAWSWPSGWTGANVLTF.

The V gene is TRBV27, the J gene TRBJ2-3; TRBD2 might be the D (6 bases). The CDR3 sequence is 14 residues long. Germline loops: CDR1 MNHEY, CDR2 SMNVEV (reference sequence). Trimming shortened V by 3 bases and J by 4 bases, and 11 bases separated the two germline ends. CDR3 bases: TGTGCCAGCAGTTTCGTGGGGGAGGCAGATACGCAGTATTTT. This encodes CASSFVGEADTQYF.

The CDR3 loop reads CASSRGTGPTEAFF. The CDR3 DNA reads TGTGCCAGCAGTCGGGGGACAGGACCCACTGAAGCTTTCTTT. The chain employs TRBV28 and TRBJ1-1, with 8 bases identical to TRBD1. This CDR3 comprises 14 residues. Trimming took 5 bases from V and 4 from J; bases not matched to a gene: 6. CDR1 and CDR2 (germline): MDHEN, SYDVKM.

The chain links TRBV9 to TRBJ2-7; 9 bases fit TRBD1. Germline lookup yields CDR1 SGDLS and CDR2 YYNGEE. With 0 bases clipped from V and 4 bases from J, the junction kept 2 bases outside the gene matches. CDR3 size: 14 residues. Written as DNA, the CDR3 is TGTGCCAGCAGCGTAGGGACAGGGGTTTACGAGCAGTACTTC. This translates into CASSVGTGVYEQYF.

The V call is TRBV6-1, the J call TRBJ2-7, with D maybe TRBD1 (7 bases). CDR3 length: 14 residues. The germline CDR1 and CDR2 sequences are MNHNS and SASEGT. The ends were cut back, 6 bases at V and 6 bases at J, with 18 bases in the middle. In DNA, the CDR3 is TGTGCCAGCAGCCAGGGGGGAGCAGGTCCCGAGCAGTACTTC. It translates to CASSQGGAGPEQYF.

Written as DNA, the CDR3 is TGCGCCAGCAGCTCGGCTCAGGACTGGGGCACAGATACGCAGTATTTT. Translation gives CASSSAQDWGTDTQYF. The chain has TRBV5-1 and TRBJ2-3, with a tentative D call TRBD2 (5 bases). The germline gives CDR1 SGHRS, CDR2 YFSETQ. The CDR3 covers 16 residues. V lost 3 bases, J lost 1 base, and 15 bases lay in between.

The rearrangement uses TRBV6-5 and TRBJ2-7; D is unresolved. Germline values: CDR1 MNHEY, CDR2 SVGAGI. V gave up 5 bases and J gave up 5 bases, with 16 bases separating them. The CDR3 contains 14 residues. The CDR3 DNA reads TGTGCCAGCAGTCCGACCCATCAACTGGACGAGCAGTACTTC. It encodes CASSPTHQLDEQYF.

The CDR3 protein is CASSPAVYNEQFF. CDR3 in DNA: TGTGCCAGCAGTCCTGCGGTATACAATGAGCAGTTCTTC. The chain recombines TRBV2 with TRBJ2-1; D not certain. The germline gives CDR1 SNHLY, CDR2 FYNNEI. This CDR3 has 13 amino acids. V was pared by 5 bases and J by 4 bases, with 9 bases between.